These T cell receptor beta chains were read from a single sample in a study of graft-versus-host responses after intestinal transplantation. Sequenced by immunoSEQ multiplex PCR; TCRdb stores in-frame clones only, minus some. The sample comprises 130,000 or so clones, more than 80% of which are singletons, and roughly 0.16% rests with the top ten. Antigen specificity for these receptors is unknown. The sample consisted of unstimulated CD4+ T cells sorted from spleen or lymph node cells, taken before intestinal transplant. These receptors all come from a human donor who received an intestinal transplant. The CDR3 runs from the conserved cysteine through the conserved F or W. The D gene is left open where the match is weak. Only part of the rows carry a size: once, few, many, or a class if the clone is expanded.

V gene: TRBV25-1
CDR3 length: 13
J gene: TRBJ1-2
clone size: once
D gene: .
CDR3 DNA: TGTGCCAGCAGGGAGGTCGGGGGGCATGGCTACACCTTC
CDR3 protein: CASREVGGHGYTF

V gene: TRBV2
CDR3 length: 14
J gene: TRBJ1-2
clone size: .
D gene: TRBD1
CDR3 DNA: TGTGCCAGCAGCCCACGGAACACAGGGGAAGGCTACACCTTC
CDR3 protein: CASSPRNTGEGYTF

V gene: TRBV29-1
CDR3 length: 13
J gene: TRBJ1-1
clone size: .
D gene: .
CDR3 DNA: TGCAGCGTGGCGGGGAGGGTTGGCACTGAAGCTTTCTTT
CDR3 protein: CSVAGRVGTEAFF

V gene: TRBV7-9
CDR3 length: 14
J gene: TRBJ1-2
clone size: .
D gene: .
CDR3 DNA: TGTGCCAGCAGCCTCGACTCGGATCAGGCGGGCTACACCTTC
CDR3 protein: CASSLDSDQAGYTF

V gene: TRBV27
CDR3 length: 17
J gene: TRBJ1-5
clone size: .
D gene: TRBD1
CDR3 DNA: TGTGCCAGCAGACCAATCTACAGGGGGCTCGGGAATCAGCCCCAGCATTTT
CDR3 protein: CASRPIYRGLGNQPQHF

V gene: TRBV5-1
CDR3 length: 15
J gene: TRBJ2-1
clone size: .
D gene: TRBD1
CDR3 DNA: TGCGCCAGCAGCTTGGCCGGGACAGAATACAATGAGCAGTTCTTC
CDR3 protein: CASSLAGTEYNEQFF

V gene: TRBV19
CDR3 length: 13
J gene: TRBJ2-5
clone size: .
D gene: .
CDR3 DNA: TGTGCCAGTAGTATTGGGCTTCAAGAGACCCAGTACTTC
CDR3 protein: CASSIGLQETQYF

V gene: TRBV14
CDR3 length: 11
J gene: TRBJ1-1
clone size: .
D gene: .
CDR3 DNA: TGTGCCAGCAGCCAGAACACTGAAGCTTTCTTT
CDR3 protein: CASSQNTEAFF

V gene: TRBV5-1
CDR3 length: 12
J gene: TRBJ2-5
clone size: .
D gene: .
CDR3 DNA: TGCGCCAGCAGAGCGAACCAAGAGACCCAGTACTTC
CDR3 protein: CASRANQETQYF

V gene: TRBV4-2
CDR3 length: 13
J gene: TRBJ2-2
clone size: .
D gene: TRBD2
CDR3 DNA: TGTGCCAGCAGCCAAACGATTAGCGGGGAGCCGTTTTTT
CDR3 protein: CASSQTISGEPFF

V gene: TRBV5-6
CDR3 length: 12
J gene: TRBJ1-1
clone size: .
D gene: .
CDR3 DNA: TGTGCCAGCAGCTTCGGGCAAGCTGAAGCTTTCTTT
CDR3 protein: CASSFGQAEAFF

V gene: TRBV4-1
CDR3 length: 11
J gene: TRBJ2-3
clone size: .
D gene: TRBD1
CDR3 DNA: TGCGCCAGCAGCCTTGACAGGGCGCAGTATTTT
CDR3 protein: CASSLDRAQYF

V gene: TRBV5-1
CDR3 length: 14
J gene: TRBJ2-1
clone size: .
D gene: TRBD2
CDR3 DNA: TGCGCCAGCAGCCCCCCGGGGGGGTACAATGAGCAGTTCTTC
CDR3 protein: CASSPPGGYNEQFF

V gene: TRBV7-9
CDR3 length: 13
J gene: TRBJ1-1
clone size: .
D gene: .
CDR3 DNA: TGTGCCAGCAGCTTAGACCCGAACACTGAAGCTTTCTTT
CDR3 protein: CASSLDPNTEAFF

V gene: TRBV4-1
CDR3 length: 16
J gene: TRBJ2-7
clone size: .
D gene: .
CDR3 DNA: TGCGCCAGCAGCCAAGAGGGGTCCGGGGCTGTACACGAGCAGTACTTC
CDR3 protein: CASSQEGSGAVHEQYF

V gene: TRBV9
CDR3 length: 14
J gene: TRBJ1-6
clone size: .
D gene: TRBD1
CDR3 DNA: TGTGCCAGCAGCCGTACAGGGGCCAATTCACCCCTCCACTTT
CDR3 protein: CASSRTGANSPLHF

V gene: TRBV30
CDR3 length: 12
J gene: TRBJ1-4
clone size: .
D gene: .
CDR3 DNA: TGTGCCTGGAACGGCTGGGGGGAAAAACTGTTTTTT
CDR3 protein: CAWNGWGEKLFF

V gene: TRBV15
CDR3 length: 16
J gene: TRBJ2-5
clone size: .
D gene: .
CDR3 DNA: TGTGCCACCAGCTTACAAGGGGGGGGAATCATAGAGACCCAGTACTTC
CDR3 protein: CATSLQGGGIIETQYF

V gene: TRBV7-9
CDR3 length: 16
J gene: TRBJ1-2
clone size: .
D gene: TRBD1
CDR3 DNA: TGTGCCAGCAGCTCGAGTCCCGGGACAGGGTATAGTGGCTACACCTTC
CDR3 protein: CASSSSPGTGYSGYTF

V gene: TRBV6-1
CDR3 length: 14
J gene: TRBJ2-7
clone size: .
D gene: .
CDR3 DNA: TGTGCCAGCAGGATACAGGGTCAGGCTTACGAGCAGTACTTC
CDR3 protein: CASRIQGQAYEQYF

V gene: TRBV6-1
CDR3 length: 15
J gene: TRBJ1-6
clone size: once
D gene: TRBD1
CDR3 DNA: TGTGCCAGCAGTGATCTACAGGGGGCTAGTTCACCCCTCCACTTT
CDR3 protein: CASSDLQGASSPLHF

V gene: TRBV14
CDR3 length: 12
J gene: TRBJ2-1
clone size: .
D gene: .
CDR3 DNA: TGTGCCAGCAGCCAGTATACAGGGTTGCAGTTCTTC
CDR3 protein: CASSQYTGLQFF

V gene: TRBV2
CDR3 length: 13
J gene: TRBJ1-2
clone size: .
D gene: TRBD1
CDR3 DNA: TGTGCCAGCAGTTCCAGGGGGAGAGATGGCTACACCTTC
CDR3 protein: CASSSRGRDGYTF

V gene: TRBV6-1
CDR3 length: 15
J gene: TRBJ1-2
clone size: .
D gene: .
CDR3 DNA: TGTGCCAGCAGCTATAAGGCGGGGGCTCACTATGGCTACACCTTC
CDR3 protein: CASSYKAGAHYGYTF

V gene: TRBV5-4
CDR3 length: 17
J gene: TRBJ2-1
clone size: .
D gene: TRBD2
CDR3 DNA: TGTGCCAGCAGCCCCAAAGGCCGCGGGGGGGCCTGGAATGAGCAGTTCTTC
CDR3 protein: CASSPKGRGGAWNEQFF

V gene: TRBV5-4
CDR3 length: 14
J gene: TRBJ2-1
clone size: .
D gene: .
CDR3 DNA: TGTGCCAGCAGCTCCCGGGTTCTACAAAATGAGCAGTTCTTC
CDR3 protein: CASSSRVLQNEQFF

V gene: TRBV2
CDR3 length: 18
J gene: TRBJ2-1
clone size: .
D gene: .
CDR3 DNA: TGTGCCAGCAGTGAAGCGCAAGTTTGGGGGAGCTCCTACAATGAGCAGTTCTTC
CDR3 protein: CASSEAQVWGSSYNEQFF

V gene: TRBV18
CDR3 length: 13
J gene: TRBJ1-6
clone size: .
D gene: .
CDR3 DNA: TGTGCCAGCTCACCCGGGTCGAATTCACCCCTCCACTTT
CDR3 protein: CASSPGSNSPLHF

V gene: TRBV7-2
CDR3 length: 16
J gene: TRBJ2-1
clone size: .
D gene: TRBD2
CDR3 DNA: TGTGCCAGCAGCATATTTAGCGGGGGGGCTTACAATGAGCAGTTCTTC
CDR3 protein: CASSIFSGGAYNEQFF

V gene: TRBV27
CDR3 length: 16
J gene: TRBJ2-1
clone size: .
D gene: .
CDR3 DNA: TGTGCCAGCAGTTTATCGGGGACGGACGTCAAAAATGAGCAGTTCTTC
CDR3 protein: CASSLSGTDVKNEQFF

V gene: TRBV10-2
CDR3 length: 14
J gene: TRBJ1-2
clone size: .
D gene: TRBD1
CDR3 DNA: TGCGCCAGCAGCACTGGACAGGGGGCTTCAGGCTACACCTTC
CDR3 protein: CASSTGQGASGYTF

V gene: TRBV11-2
CDR3 length: 14
J gene: TRBJ1-2
clone size: .
D gene: TRBD1
CDR3 DNA: TGTGCCAGCAGCCTCCGACAGGGTAGCTATGGCTACACCTTC
CDR3 protein: CASSLRQGSYGYTF

V gene: TRBV5-1
CDR3 length: 13
J gene: TRBJ1-5
clone size: .
D gene: .
CDR3 DNA: TGCGCCAGCAGCTTTGACAGAGTCCAGCCCCAGCATTTT
CDR3 protein: CASSFDRVQPQHF

V gene: TRBV4-2
CDR3 length: 16
J gene: TRBJ1-1
clone size: .
D gene: .
CDR3 DNA: TGTGCCAGCAGCCAAGAAGGAGGGGGTGGTTGGACTGAAGCTTTCTTT
CDR3 protein: CASSQEGGGGWTEAFF

V gene: TRBV9
CDR3 length: 14
J gene: TRBJ2-4
clone size: .
D gene: TRBD2
CDR3 DNA: TGTGCCAGCAGCGTAGGGGCGGGGGAAAACATTCAGTACTTC
CDR3 protein: CASSVGAGENIQYF

V gene: TRBV10-2
CDR3 length: 15
J gene: TRBJ2-7
clone size: .
D gene: TRBD1
CDR3 DNA: TGCGCCAGCAGTGGCACCGGGACAGACTCCTACGAGCAGTACTTC
CDR3 protein: CASSGTGTDSYEQYF

V gene: TRBV19
CDR3 length: 15
J gene: TRBJ2-1
clone size: .
D gene: TRBD1
CDR3 DNA: TGTGCCAGTAGTATAGAGGGACAGGGTTCTGGTGAGCAGTTCTTC
CDR3 protein: CASSIEGQGSGEQFF

V gene: TRBV4-1
CDR3 length: 16
J gene: TRBJ1-6
clone size: .
D gene: .
CDR3 DNA: TGCGCCAGCAGCCAAGATAGACAGGAAAGAAATTCACCCCTCCACTTT
CDR3 protein: CASSQDRQERNSPLHF

V gene: TRBV6-5
CDR3 length: 12
J gene: TRBJ1-2
clone size: .
D gene: TRBD1
CDR3 DNA: TGTGCCAGCAGTACCGGGACAGCCGCTATCACCTTC
CDR3 protein: CASSTGTAAITF

V gene: TRBV6-1
CDR3 length: 15
J gene: TRBJ1-6
clone size: .
D gene: TRBD1
CDR3 DNA: TGTGCCAGCAGTTCGACAGGGTCGGCGGAATCACCCCTCCACTTT
CDR3 protein: CASSSTGSAESPLHF